This is a list of T cell receptor beta chains from one sample in a study of PD-L1 blockade in urothelial cancer. TCRdb's copy holds only in-frame clones and misses some; the assay was immunoSEQ multiplex PCR. The sample consists of around 34,000 clones, 70% to 90% of them appearing once. Specimen: PBMCs, collected around atezolizumab (anti-PD-L1) treatment. All receptors come from a man older than 75 with urothelial cancer. CDR3s include the opening cysteine and the closing phenylalanine or tryptophan. Each record gives: clone size, D gene, V gene, J gene, CDR3 protein, CDR3 DNA. The D gene is left open where the match is weak. Only some rows state a clone size, as once, few, many or a class for expanded clones.

-,-,TRBV6-5,TRBJ1-1,CASRQAEAFF,TGTGCCAGTAGGCAGGCTGAAGCTTTCTTT
-,TRBD2,TRBV9,TRBJ2-1,CASSVRASGTSSTGYEQFF,TGTGCCAGCAGCGTCAGGGCTAGCGGGACCTCCTCAACGGGGTATGAGCAGTTCTTC
-,TRBD1,TRBV9,TRBJ1-3,CASSSRDRGYVNTIYF,TGTGCCAGCAGCTCCCGGGACAGGGGATATGTAAACACCATATATTTT
-,-,TRBV5-1,TRBJ1-1,CASSLEAGRATEAFF,TGCGCCAGCAGCTTGGAAGCAGGGAGGGCCACTGAAGCTTTCTTT
-,TRBD2,TRBV6-5,TRBJ2-1,CASSLRTSGKNEQFF,TGTGCCAGCAGTTTAAGGACTAGCGGGAAAAATGAGCAGTTCTTC
-,TRBD1,TRBV5-6,TRBJ1-2,CASSPTGGAYGYTF,TGTGCCAGCAGCCCCACAGGGGGCGCTTATGGCTACACCTTC
-,-,TRBV27,TRBJ2-7,CASSLETARKQYF,TGTGCCAGCAGTTTAGAGACAGCGAGGAAGCAGTACTTC
few,TRBD1,TRBV28,TRBJ2-5,CASSTPGQGQETQYF,TGTGCCAGCAGTACTCCGGGACAGGGACAAGAGACCCAGTACTTC
-,TRBD1,TRBV27,TRBJ2-1,CASQTIRTGSNEQFF,TGTGCCAGCCAAACCATTAGGACAGGGAGTAATGAGCAGTTCTTC
-,-,TRBV21-1,TRBJ2-7,CASTPIPRTSGYEQYF,TGTGCCAGCACGCCCATCCCGCGGACTAGCGGGTACGAGCAGTACTTC
-,-,TRBV11-2,TRBJ2-1,CASSLDDRGGSSYNEQFF,TGTGCCAGCAGCTTAGATGACCGCGGAGGGAGCTCCTACAATGAGCAGTTCTTC
-,-,TRBV30,TRBJ2-7,CAWSGYGYEQYF,TGTGCCTGGTCAGGGTACGGGTACGAGCAGTACTTC
-,TRBD1,TRBV7-2,TRBJ2-7,CASSARQGAYEQYF,TGTGCCAGCAGCGCTCGACAGGGGGCCTACGAGCAGTACTTC
-,-,TRBV21-1,TRBJ2-4,CASSLNQGEDIQYF,TGTGCCAGCAGCCTAAACCAGGGTGAGGACATTCAGTACTTC
-,TRBD1,TRBV10-3,TRBJ2-7,CAISQGGTGVEQYF,TGTGCCATCAGTCAAGGGGGAACAGGGGTCGAGCAGTACTTC
-,TRBD1,TRBV2,TRBJ1-4,CASSEDSGGGEKLFF,TGTGCCAGCAGTGAAGATTCAGGGGGAGGTGAAAAACTGTTTTTT
-,TRBD2,TRBV30,TRBJ2-5,CAWSVLAGETQYF,TGTGCCTGGAGTGTACTAGCGGGGGAGACCCAGTACTTC
-,TRBD1,TRBV30,TRBJ1-2,CAWRSLSGQGIRGYTF,TGTGCCTGGAGGAGCCTTTCGGGACAGGGGATAAGGGGCTACACCTTC
-,TRBD1,TRBV28,TRBJ1-2,CASSTGQGTISGYTF,TGTGCCAGCAGTACGGGACAGGGAACCATTAGTGGCTACACCTTC
-,-,TRBV19,TRBJ1-1,CASSIAKQGAFF,TGTGCCAGTAGTATCGCTAAACAGGGAGCTTTCTTT
-,TRBD1,TRBV18,TRBJ2-1,CASSPRTGGNEQFF,TGTGCCAGCTCCCCGAGGACAGGGGGCAATGAGCAGTTCTTC
-,-,TRBV10-1,TRBJ2-7,CASSESKFTGSEQYF,TGCGCCAGCAGTGAGTCGAAGTTTACAGGGAGCGAGCAGTACTTC
-,-,TRBV4-1,TRBJ1-3,CASSQRQDSGNTIYF,TGCGCCAGCAGCCAAAGGCAGGACTCTGGAAACACCATATATTTT
-,-,TRBV6-1,TRBJ1-5,CASSEGRGVNQPQHF,TGTGCCAGCAGTGAAGGTCGGGGTGTCAATCAGCCCCAGCATTTT
-,-,TRBV7-9,TRBJ1-2,CASSLAGAEGGGYTF,TGTGCCAGCAGCTTAGCGGGAGCGGAAGGGGGTGGCTACACCTTC
-,-,TRBV10-3,TRBJ2-5,CAISESRETQYF,TGTGCCATCAGTGAGTCGAGGGAGACCCAGTACTTC
-,-,TRBV27,TRBJ1-1,CASSPTGTEAFF,TGTGCCAGCAGTCCTACAGGGACTGAAGCTTTCTTT
-,TRBD1,TRBV27,TRBJ2-7,CASSLWGQGGLEQYF,TGTGCCAGCAGTTTATGGGGACAGGGGGGCCTCGAGCAGTACTTC
-,TRBD1,TRBV30,TRBJ2-7,CAWRRPGQGGEQYF,TGTGCCTGGAGACGTCCGGGACAGGGGGGCGAGCAGTACTTC
-,-,TRBV6-5,TRBJ2-1,CASRETGNEQFF,TGTGCCAGCAGGGAGACAGGAAATGAGCAGTTCTTC
-,-,TRBV6-6,TRBJ1-1,CASSYGQNTEAFF,TGTGCCAGCAGTTACGGACAGAACACTGAAGCTTTCTTT
-,TRBD1,TRBV6-5,TRBJ1-1,CASSPSRDRETFF,TGTGCCAGCAGTCCTTCCCGGGACAGGGAAACTTTCTTT
few,-,TRBV10-3,TRBJ1-1,CAIRNGNTEAFF,TGTGCCATCAGGAACGGGAACACTGAAGCTTTCTTT
-,TRBD1,TRBV5-4,TRBJ2-7,CASSQGAGKGSYEQYF,TGTGCCAGCAGCCAGGGGGCGGGAAAGGGGAGCTACGAGCAGTACTTC
-,TRBD2,TRBV9,TRBJ2-1,CASSTRGGYNEQFF,TGTGCCAGCAGCACCCGGGGAGGGTACAATGAGCAGTTCTTC
-,-,TRBV4-3,TRBJ1-1,CASSQEAGVTEAFF,TGCGCCAGCAGCCAAGAGGCAGGGGTCACTGAAGCTTTCTTT
-,-,TRBV5-1,TRBJ1-2,CASSWDPGGGYGYTF,TGCGCCAGCAGCTGGGATCCCGGGGGGGGATATGGCTACACCTTC
-,-,TRBV10-3,TRBJ1-1,CAHKSGTLNTEAFF,TGTGCCCACAAGTCGGGGACACTGAACACTGAAGCTTTCTTT
-,TRBD2,TRBV30,TRBJ2-1,CAWSVRGGQFF,TGTGCCTGGAGTGTCCGGGGGGGGCAGTTCTTC
-,TRBD1,TRBV18,TRBJ1-1,CASSPWTGELNTEAFF,TGTGCCAGCTCACCATGGACAGGGGAATTGAACACTGAAGCTTTCTTT
-,TRBD1,TRBV5-1,TRBJ2-7,CASSLVTGAYEQYF,TGCGCCAGCAGCTTAGTGACAGGGGCTTACGAGCAGTACTTC
-,-,TRBV5-1,TRBJ2-1,CASSPPAGENNEQFF,TGCGCCAGCAGCCCGCCCGCAGGGGAGAACAATGAGCAGTTCTTC
-,TRBD2,TRBV7-8,TRBJ2-7,CASSLVVAGNYEQYF,TGTGCCAGCAGCTTAGTTGTAGCGGGGAACTACGAGCAGTACTTC
-,TRBD2,TRBV5-1,TRBJ2-7,CASSLPGSGREQYF,TGCGCCAGCAGCTTGCCTGGGTCCGGGAGGGAGCAGTACTTC
-,TRBD1,TRBV10-1,TRBJ2-1,CASSGQGVDEQFF,TGCGCCAGCAGTGGACAGGGGGTCGATGAGCAGTTCTTC
-,TRBD1,TRBV18,TRBJ1-5,CASSPAGGGGDQPQHF,TGTGCCAGCTCACCAGCGGGAGGGGGCGGCGATCAGCCCCAGCATTTT
-,TRBD2,TRBV4-3,TRBJ2-3,CASSQGLAVSTDTQYF,TGCGCCAGCAGCCAGGGACTAGCGGTGAGCACAGATACGCAGTATTTT
-,TRBD1,TRBV28,TRBJ2-6,CASSPSGTVLSGANVLTF,TGTGCCAGCAGCCCGTCCGGGACAGTCCTGTCTGGGGCCAACGTCCTGACTTTC
-,-,TRBV4-1,TRBJ2-3,CASSPTGADTQYF,TGCGCCAGCAGCCCCACGGGAGCAGATACGCAGTATTTT
once,TRBD1,TRBV7-9,TRBJ1-1,CASSLSGGTEAFF,TGTGCCAGCAGCTTATCAGGGGGCACTGAAGCTTTCTTT
-,-,TRBV10-3,TRBJ1-5,CAISVAGNQPQHF,TGTGCCATCAGTGTGGCAGGGAATCAGCCCCAGCATTTT